This T cell receptor beta chain was observed in a study of patients and donors after allogeneic stem cell transplantation. In this sample, this clonotype turned up a few times. TCRdb processed the RT-PCR reads anew with MiXCR; each CDR3 protein has one entry. Of around 240,000 distinct CDR3 sequences listed, approximately 14% are singletons. There are 15 residues in the CDR3. Germline lookup yields CDR1 LGHDT and CDR2 YNNKEL (reference sequence). The V end lost 1 base, the J end lost 1 base, and 10 bases lay between the germline ends. The rearrangement joins TRBV3-1 to TRBJ1-1, with D unclear. This TCR was recovered from a human donor who was either an allogeneic HSCT recipient or a stem cell or donor lymphocyte infusion donor (not recorded which). It is not recorded whose cells these are; they may come from a transplant donor. The sample was blood, either unsorted or a sorted T cell fraction (not recorded which). CDR3 loop: CASSQGGIGNTEAFF. CDR3 nucleotides: TGTGCCAGCAGCCAAGGGGGAATAGGGAACACTGAAGCTTTCTTT.